This TCR beta chain is from a study of blood T cell repertoires in COVID-19. About the research overall: There were acute and convalescent COVID-19 samples, and they came from the United States, Italy and Spain. T cells, B-cell-depleted T cells, or PBMCs supplied cDNA or gDNA.

Methods used by the authors: Amplified reference gene primers provided the basis for estimating nucleated cell counts. TCRdb's table, derived via immunoSEQ multiplex PCR, lists solely in-frame clones and lacks some. Clone size and V and J calls were adopted from that table, with D and trimming inferred from the DNA. The repertoire consists of 160,000 or so clones, with roughly 89% occurring once and the leading ten covering about 1.4%. This receptor was taken from a woman in her forties or fifties with acute or convalescent COVID-19. Sequenced material: peripheral blood.

The CDR3 here is CASGLFQGDYQPQHF. For the CDR3, the DNA is TGTGCTAGTGGTTTATTCCAGGGGGACTATCAGCCCCAGCATTTT. This chain connects TRBV12-5 to TRBJ1-5, with TRBD1 identical over 7 bases. The germline gives CDR1 LGHNT, CDR2 FRNRAP. The trim removed 3 bases at V and 5 bases at J, leaving 7 bases unmatched. This CDR3 is 15 amino acids long.